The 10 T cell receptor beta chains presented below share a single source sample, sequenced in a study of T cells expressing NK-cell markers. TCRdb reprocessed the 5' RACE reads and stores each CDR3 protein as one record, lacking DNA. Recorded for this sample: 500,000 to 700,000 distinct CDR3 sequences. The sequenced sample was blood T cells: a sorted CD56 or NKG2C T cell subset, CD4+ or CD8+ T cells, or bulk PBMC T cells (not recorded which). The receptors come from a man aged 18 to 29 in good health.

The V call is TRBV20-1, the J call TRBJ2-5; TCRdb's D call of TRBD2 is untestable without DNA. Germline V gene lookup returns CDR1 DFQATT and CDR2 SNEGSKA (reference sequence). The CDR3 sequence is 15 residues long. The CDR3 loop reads CSARDQRLAFETQYF.

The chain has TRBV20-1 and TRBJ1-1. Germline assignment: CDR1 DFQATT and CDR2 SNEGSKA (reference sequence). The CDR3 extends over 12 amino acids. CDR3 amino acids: CSARVIEIEAFF.

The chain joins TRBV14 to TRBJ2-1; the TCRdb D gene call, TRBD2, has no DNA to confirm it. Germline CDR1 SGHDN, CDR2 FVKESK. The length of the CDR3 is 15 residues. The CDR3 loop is CASSQDRTRVNEQFF.

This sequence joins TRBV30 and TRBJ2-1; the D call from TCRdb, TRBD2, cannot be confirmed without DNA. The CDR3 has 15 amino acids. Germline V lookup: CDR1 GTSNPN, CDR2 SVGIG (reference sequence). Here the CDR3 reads CAWSDPGLVYNEQFF.

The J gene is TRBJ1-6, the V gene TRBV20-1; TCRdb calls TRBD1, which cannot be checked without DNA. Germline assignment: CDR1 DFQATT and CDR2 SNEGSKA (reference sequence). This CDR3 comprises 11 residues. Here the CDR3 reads CSGRNNSPLHF.

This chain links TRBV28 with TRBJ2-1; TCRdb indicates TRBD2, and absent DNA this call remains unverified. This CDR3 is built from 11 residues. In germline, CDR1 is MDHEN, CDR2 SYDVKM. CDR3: CASSFAGTAIF.

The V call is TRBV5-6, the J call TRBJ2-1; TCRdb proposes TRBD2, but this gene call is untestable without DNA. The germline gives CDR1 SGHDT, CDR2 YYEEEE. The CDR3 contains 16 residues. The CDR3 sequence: CASSPGLAGVYNEQFF.

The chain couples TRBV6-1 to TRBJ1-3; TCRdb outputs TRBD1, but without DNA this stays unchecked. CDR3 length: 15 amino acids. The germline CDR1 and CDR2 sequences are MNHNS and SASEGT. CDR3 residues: CASSEAPGTGNTIYF.

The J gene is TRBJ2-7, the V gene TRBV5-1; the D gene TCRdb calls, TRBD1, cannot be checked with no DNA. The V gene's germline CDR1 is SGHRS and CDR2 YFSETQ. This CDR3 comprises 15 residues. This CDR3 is CASSNDKGALYEQYF.

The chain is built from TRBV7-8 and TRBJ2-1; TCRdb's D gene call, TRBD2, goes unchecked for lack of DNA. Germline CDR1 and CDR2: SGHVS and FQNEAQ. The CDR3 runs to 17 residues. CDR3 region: CASSARIRSGRDNEQFF.